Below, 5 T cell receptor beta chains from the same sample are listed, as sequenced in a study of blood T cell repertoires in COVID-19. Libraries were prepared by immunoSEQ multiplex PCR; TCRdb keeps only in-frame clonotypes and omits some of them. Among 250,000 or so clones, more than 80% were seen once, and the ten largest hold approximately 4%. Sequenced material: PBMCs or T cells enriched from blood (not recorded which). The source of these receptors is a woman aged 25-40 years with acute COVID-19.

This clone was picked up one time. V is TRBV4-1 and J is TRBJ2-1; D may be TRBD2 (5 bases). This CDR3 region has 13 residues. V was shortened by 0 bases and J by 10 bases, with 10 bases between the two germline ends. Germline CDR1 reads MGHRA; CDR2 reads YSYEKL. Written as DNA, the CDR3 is TGCGCCAGCAGCCAAGATGAGGACTGGGAGCAGTTCTTC. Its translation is CASSQDEDWEQFF.

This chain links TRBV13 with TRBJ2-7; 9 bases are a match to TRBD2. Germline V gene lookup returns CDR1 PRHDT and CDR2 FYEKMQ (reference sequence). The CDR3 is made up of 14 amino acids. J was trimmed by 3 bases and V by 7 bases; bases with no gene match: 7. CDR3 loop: CASNIRREGYEQYF. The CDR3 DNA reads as TGTGCCAGCAACATACGGCGGGAGGGCTACGAGCAGTACTTC.

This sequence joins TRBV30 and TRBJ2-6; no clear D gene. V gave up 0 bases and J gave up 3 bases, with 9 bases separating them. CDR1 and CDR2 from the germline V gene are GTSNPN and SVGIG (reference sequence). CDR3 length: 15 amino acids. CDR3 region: CAWSVKADGANVLTF. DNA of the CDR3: TGTGCCTGGAGTGTGAAGGCGGATGGGGCCAACGTCCTGACTTTC.

The CDR3 region has the DNA TGCGCCAGCAGCTTCCGTCTAGCGGGAGGGCCTGAGAATGAGCAGTTCTTC. This encodes CASSFRLAGGPENEQFF. V gene TRBV5-1 combines with J gene TRBJ2-1; 12 nucleotides match TRBD2. The trim removed 2 bases at V and 7 bases at J, leaving 10 bases unmatched. CDR3 size: 17 residues. Germline CDR1 reads SGHRS; CDR2 reads YFSETQ.

CDR3 residues: CASSPLDREYEQYF. CDR3 DNA sequence: TGTGCCAGCAGTCCTCTGGACAGGGAGTACGAGCAGTACTTC. V is TRBV27 and J is TRBJ2-7; 8 nucleotides align to TRBD1. The CDR3 covers 14 residues. V lost 5 bases and J lost 4; bases outside the gene matches: 7. Germline CDR1 is MNHEY and CDR2 is SMNVEV (reference sequence).